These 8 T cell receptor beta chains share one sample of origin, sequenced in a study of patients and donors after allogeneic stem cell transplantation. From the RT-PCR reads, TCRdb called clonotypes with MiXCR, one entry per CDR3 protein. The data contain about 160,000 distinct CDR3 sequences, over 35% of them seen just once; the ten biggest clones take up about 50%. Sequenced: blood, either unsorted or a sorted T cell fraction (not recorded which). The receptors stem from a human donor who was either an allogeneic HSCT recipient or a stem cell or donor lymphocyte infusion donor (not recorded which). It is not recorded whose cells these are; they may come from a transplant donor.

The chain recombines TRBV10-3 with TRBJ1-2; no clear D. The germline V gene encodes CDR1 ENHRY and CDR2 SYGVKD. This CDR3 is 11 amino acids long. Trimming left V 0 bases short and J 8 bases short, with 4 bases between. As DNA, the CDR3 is TGTGCCATCAGTGAGTCCGAGGGCTACACCTTC. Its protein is CAISESEGYTF.

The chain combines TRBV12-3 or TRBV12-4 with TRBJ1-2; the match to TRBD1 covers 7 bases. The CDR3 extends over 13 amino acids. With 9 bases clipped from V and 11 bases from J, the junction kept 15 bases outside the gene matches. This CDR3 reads CASSNLRDRGYTF. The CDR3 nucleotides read TGTGCCAGTTCAAATCTCCGGGACAGAGGTTACACCTTC.

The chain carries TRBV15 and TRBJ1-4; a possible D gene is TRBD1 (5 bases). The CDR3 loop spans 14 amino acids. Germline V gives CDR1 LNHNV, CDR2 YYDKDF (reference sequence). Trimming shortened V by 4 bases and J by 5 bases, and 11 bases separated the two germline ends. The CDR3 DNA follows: TGTGCCACCAGCATCCAGGGAGGGAATGAAAAACTGTTTTTT. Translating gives CATSIQGGNEKLFF.

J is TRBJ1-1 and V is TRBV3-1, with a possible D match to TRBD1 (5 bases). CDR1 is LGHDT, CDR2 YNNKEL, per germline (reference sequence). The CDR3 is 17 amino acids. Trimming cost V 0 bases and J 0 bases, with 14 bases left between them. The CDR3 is CASSQERGGGLNTEAFF. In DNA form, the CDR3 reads TGTGCCAGCAGCCAAGAGCGGGGCGGAGGATTGAACACTGAAGCTTTCTTT.

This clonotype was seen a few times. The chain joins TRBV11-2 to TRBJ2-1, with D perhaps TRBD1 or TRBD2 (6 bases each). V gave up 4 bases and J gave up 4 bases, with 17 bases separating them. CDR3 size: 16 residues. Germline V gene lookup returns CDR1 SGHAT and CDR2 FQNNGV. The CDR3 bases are TGTGCCAGCAGCTCAACGGGGGCGGTGGATTACAATGAGCAGTTCTTC. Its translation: CASSSTGAVDYNEQFF.

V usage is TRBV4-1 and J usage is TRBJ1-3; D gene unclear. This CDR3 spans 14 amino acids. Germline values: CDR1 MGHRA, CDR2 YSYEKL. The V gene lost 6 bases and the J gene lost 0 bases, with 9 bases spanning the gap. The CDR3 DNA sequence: TGCGCCAGCAGTGGGTACGCCTCTGGAAACACCATATATTTT. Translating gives CASSGYASGNTIYF.

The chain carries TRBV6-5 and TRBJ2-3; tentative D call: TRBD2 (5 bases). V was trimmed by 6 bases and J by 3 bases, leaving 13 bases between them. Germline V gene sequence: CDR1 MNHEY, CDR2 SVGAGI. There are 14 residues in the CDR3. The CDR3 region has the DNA TGTGCCAGCAGGGAGGCGGACCGGACAGATACGCAGTATTTT. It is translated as CASREADRTDTQYF.

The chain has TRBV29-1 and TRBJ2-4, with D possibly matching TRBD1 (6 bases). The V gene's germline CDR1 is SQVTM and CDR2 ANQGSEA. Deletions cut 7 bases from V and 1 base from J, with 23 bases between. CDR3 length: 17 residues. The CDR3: CSALTGLKSLAKNIQYF. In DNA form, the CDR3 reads TGCAGCGCTTTAACAGGGCTGAAATCCCTGGCCAAAAACATTCAGTACTTC.